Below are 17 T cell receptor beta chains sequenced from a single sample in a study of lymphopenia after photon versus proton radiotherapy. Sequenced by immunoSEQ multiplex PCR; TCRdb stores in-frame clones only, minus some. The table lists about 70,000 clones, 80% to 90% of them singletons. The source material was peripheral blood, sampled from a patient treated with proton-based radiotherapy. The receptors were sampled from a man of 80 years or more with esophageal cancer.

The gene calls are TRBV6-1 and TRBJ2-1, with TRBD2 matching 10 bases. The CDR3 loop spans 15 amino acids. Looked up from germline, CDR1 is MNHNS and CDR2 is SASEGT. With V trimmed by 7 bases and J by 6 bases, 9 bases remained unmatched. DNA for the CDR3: TGTGCCAGCACCGGACTAGCGGACGGGGGCAATGAGCAGTTCTTC. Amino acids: CASTGLADGGNEQFF.

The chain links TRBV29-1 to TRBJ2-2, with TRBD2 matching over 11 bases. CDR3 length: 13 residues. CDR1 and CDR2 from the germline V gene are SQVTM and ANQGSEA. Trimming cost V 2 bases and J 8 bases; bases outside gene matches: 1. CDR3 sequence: CSVEIAGGGELFF. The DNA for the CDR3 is TGCAGCGTTGAAATAGCGGGAGGGGGGGAGCTGTTTTTT.

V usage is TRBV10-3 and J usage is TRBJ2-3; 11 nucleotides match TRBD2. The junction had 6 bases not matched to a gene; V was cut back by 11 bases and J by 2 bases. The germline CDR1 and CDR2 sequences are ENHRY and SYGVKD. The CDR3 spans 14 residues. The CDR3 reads CASTSGVTTDTQYF. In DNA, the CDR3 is TGTGCCTCGACTAGCGGGGTGACCACAGATACGCAGTATTTT.

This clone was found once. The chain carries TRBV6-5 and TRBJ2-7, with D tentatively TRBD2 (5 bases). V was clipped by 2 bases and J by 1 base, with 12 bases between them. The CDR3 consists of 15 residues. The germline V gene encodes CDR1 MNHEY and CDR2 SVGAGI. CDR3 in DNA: TGTGCCAGCAGTTACGAAGGCGGGTGGTCCTACGAGCAGTACTTC. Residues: CASSYEGGWSYEQYF.

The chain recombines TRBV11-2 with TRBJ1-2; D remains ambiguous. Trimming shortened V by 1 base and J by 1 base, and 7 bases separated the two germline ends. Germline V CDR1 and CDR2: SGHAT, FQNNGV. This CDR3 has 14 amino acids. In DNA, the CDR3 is TGTGCCAGCAGCTTAGGCAGGTTTAACTATGGCTACACCTTC. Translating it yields CASSLGRFNYGYTF.

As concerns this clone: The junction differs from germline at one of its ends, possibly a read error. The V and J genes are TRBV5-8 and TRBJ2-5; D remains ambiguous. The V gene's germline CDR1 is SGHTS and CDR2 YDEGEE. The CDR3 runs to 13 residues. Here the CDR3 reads CATSRTDQETQYF. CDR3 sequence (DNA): TGTGCCACCAGCCGTACGGACCAAGAGACCCAGTACTTC.

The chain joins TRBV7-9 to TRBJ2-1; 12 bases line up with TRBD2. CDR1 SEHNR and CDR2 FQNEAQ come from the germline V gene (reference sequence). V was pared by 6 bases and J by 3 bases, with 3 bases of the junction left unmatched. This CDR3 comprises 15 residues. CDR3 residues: CASSRTSGDYNEQFF. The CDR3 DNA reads TGTGCCAGCAGTAGGACTAGCGGGGACTACAATGAGCAGTTCTTC.

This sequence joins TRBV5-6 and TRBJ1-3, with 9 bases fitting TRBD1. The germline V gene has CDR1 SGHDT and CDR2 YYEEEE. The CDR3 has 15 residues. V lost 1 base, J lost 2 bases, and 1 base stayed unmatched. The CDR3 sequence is CASSLRDRAGNTIYF. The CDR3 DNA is TGTGCCAGCAGCTTGAGGGACAGGGCTGGAAACACCATATATTTT.

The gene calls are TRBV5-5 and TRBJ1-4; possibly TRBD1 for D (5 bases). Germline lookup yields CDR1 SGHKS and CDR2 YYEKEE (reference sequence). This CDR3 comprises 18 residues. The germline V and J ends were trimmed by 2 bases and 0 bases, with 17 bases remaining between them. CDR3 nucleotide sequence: TGTGCCAGCAGCTTCCGACAGATAAGCACCGCAACTAATGAAAAACTGTTTTTT. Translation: CASSFRQISTATNEKLFF. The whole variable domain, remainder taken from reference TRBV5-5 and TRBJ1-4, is DAGVTQSPTHLIKTRGQQVTLRCSPISGHKSVSWYQQVLGQGPQFIFQYYEKEERGRGNFPDRFSARQFPNYSSELNVNALLLGDSALYLCASSFRQISTATNEKLFFGSGTQLSVL.

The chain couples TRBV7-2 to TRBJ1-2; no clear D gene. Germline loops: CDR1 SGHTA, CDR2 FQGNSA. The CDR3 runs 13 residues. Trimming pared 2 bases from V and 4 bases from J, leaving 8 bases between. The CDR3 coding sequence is TGTGCCAGCAGCTTAAAGGGCGCCTATGGCTACACCTTC. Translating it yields CASSLKGAYGYTF.

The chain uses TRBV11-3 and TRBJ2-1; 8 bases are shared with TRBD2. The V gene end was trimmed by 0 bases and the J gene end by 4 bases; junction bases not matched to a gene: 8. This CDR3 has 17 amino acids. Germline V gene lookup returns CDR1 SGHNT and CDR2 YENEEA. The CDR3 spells CASSLEVPGGLYNEQFF. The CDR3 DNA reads TGTGCCAGCAGCTTAGAGGTTCCGGGAGGGCTGTACAATGAGCAGTTCTTC.

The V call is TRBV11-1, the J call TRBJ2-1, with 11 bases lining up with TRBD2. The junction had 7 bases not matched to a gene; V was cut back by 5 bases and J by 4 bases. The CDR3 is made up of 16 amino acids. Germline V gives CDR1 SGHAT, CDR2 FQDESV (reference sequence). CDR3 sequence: CASSRLAGPTYNEQFF. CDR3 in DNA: TGTGCCAGCAGCAGACTAGCGGGGCCAACATACAATGAGCAGTTCTTC.

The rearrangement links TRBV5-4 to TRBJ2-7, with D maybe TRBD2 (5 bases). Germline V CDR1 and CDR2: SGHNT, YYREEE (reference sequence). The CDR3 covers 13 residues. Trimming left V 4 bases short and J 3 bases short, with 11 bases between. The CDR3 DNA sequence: TGTGCCAGCAGCCCCGACGGGAACTACGAGCAGTACTTC. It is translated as CASSPDGNYEQYF. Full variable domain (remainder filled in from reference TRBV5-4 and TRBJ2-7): ETGVTQSPTHLIKTRGQQVTLRCSSQSGHNTVSWYQQALGQGPQFIFQYYREEENGRGNFPPRFSGLQFPNYSSELNVNALELDDSALYLCASSPDGNYEQYFGPGTRLTVT.

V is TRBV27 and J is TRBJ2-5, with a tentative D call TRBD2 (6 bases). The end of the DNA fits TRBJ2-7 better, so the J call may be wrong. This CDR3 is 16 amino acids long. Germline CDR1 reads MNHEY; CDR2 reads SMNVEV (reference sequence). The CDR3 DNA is TGTGCCAGCAGTTCTCCTCGCGGGATACGTTTCTACGAGCAGTACTTC. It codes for CASSSPRGIRFYEQYF.

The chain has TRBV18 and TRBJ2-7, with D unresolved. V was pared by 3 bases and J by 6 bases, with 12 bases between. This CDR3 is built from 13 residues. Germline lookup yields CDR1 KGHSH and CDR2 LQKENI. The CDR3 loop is CASSPSGLTEQYF. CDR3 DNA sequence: TGTGCCAGCTCACCGTCGGGCCTCACCGAGCAGTACTTC.

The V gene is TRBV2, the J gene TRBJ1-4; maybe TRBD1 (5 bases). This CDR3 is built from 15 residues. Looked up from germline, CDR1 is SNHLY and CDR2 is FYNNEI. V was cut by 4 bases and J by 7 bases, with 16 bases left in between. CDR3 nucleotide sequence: TGTGCCAGCAGTGCCGGGACCCCTGGGAGTGAAAAACTGTTTTTT. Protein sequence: CASSAGTPGSEKLFF.

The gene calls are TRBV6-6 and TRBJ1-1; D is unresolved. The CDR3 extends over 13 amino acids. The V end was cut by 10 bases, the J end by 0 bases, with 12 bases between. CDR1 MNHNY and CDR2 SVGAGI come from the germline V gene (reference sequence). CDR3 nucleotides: TGTGCCACCAGACGGAATATGAACACTGAAGCTTTCTTT. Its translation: CATRRNMNTEAFF.